These 20 T cell receptor beta chains originate from one sample sequenced in a study of cytomegalovirus exposure and HLA in healthy donors. 13 Jbeta primers and 60 Vbeta primers were used for the PCR. This table comes from immunoSEQ multiplex PCR, and its TCRdb copy is limited to in-frame clones, with some not included. The sample shows about 130,000 clones, approximately 80% of them seen only once. Material for sequencing was PBMCs. The receptors were sampled from a girl aged 2 to 10 in good health and CMV-seronegative.

V is TRBV7-3 and J is TRBJ2-3, with 7 bases fitting TRBD1. CDR1 and CDR2 from the germline V gene are SGHTA and FQGTGA. J was trimmed by 4 bases and V by 2 bases; bases with no gene match: 12. There are 17 residues in the CDR3. The CDR3 nucleotides read TGTGCCAGCAGCTTAGGTTACGGACAAACAGGGGCAGATACGCAGTATTTT. This sequence encodes CASSLGYGQTGADTQYF.

The chain combines TRBV7-9 with TRBJ2-4, with D maybe TRBD1 (5 bases). The germline V gene encodes CDR1 SEHNR and CDR2 FQNEAQ (reference sequence). Between the trimmed V and J ends, which lost 0 bases and 7 bases, there was a span of 7 bases. This CDR3 region has 13 residues. The DNA for the CDR3 is TGTGCCAGCAGCTTAGCAAGACAGAACATTCAGTACTTC. This sequence encodes CASSLARQNIQYF.

V usage is TRBV5-4 and J usage is TRBJ1-3, with unresolved D. With 1 base removed from V and 2 bases from J, the gap between germline ends came to 7 bases. Germline CDR1 is SGHNT and CDR2 is YYREEE (reference sequence). The CDR3 is made up of 14 amino acids. The CDR3 sequence: CASSLQSAGNTIYF. The CDR3 DNA reads as TGTGCCAGCAGCTTGCAGTCAGCTGGAAACACCATATATTTT.

This chain joins TRBV18 and TRBJ2-7; TRBD2 aligns across 8 bases. Germline values: CDR1 KGHSH, CDR2 LQKENI. V lost 4 bases and J lost 5; bases outside the gene matches: 7. This CDR3 has 14 amino acids. Here the CDR3 DNA reads TGTGCCAGCTCACAAAGCGGGAGTCTCCACGAGCAGTACTTC. It translates to CASSQSGSLHEQYF.

The chain carries TRBV5-6 and TRBJ1-5; D unresolved. V was cut by 1 base and J by 2 bases, with 10 bases left in between. The CDR3 extends over 15 amino acids. Germline V lookup: CDR1 SGHDT, CDR2 YYEEEE. CDR3 in amino acids: CASSLLGVGNQPQHF. CDR3 DNA: TGTGCCAGCAGCTTGCTGGGAGTGGGCAATCAGCCCCAGCATTTT.

This clone was seen a single time. The J gene is TRBJ2-7, the V gene TRBV5-1; D ambiguous. CDR3 size: 12 residues. CDR1 is SGHRS and CDR2 is YFSETQ in the germline V gene. Trimming stripped 0 bases from V and 3 bases from J, with 4 bases between. This CDR3 is CASSLDYYEQYF. The CDR3 DNA reads TGCGCCAGCAGCTTGGACTACTACGAGCAGTACTTC.

V gene TRBV7-9 combines with J gene TRBJ2-3; 12 positions agree with TRBD2. The CDR3 spans 18 residues. Germline loops: CDR1 SEHNR, CDR2 FQNEAQ (reference sequence). V lost 2 bases, J lost 8 bases, and 14 bases stayed unmatched. This CDR3 reads CASSLFTSGRRGRGTQYF. The CDR3, as DNA: TGTGCCAGCAGCTTATTTACTAGCGGGAGGAGGGGTCGGGGTACGCAGTATTTT.

The chain joins TRBV27 to TRBJ2-7; a weak D match, TRBD1 (6 bases). The CDR3 spans 14 residues. Germline V CDR1 and CDR2: MNHEY, SMNVEV (reference sequence). The V end lost 6 bases, the J end lost 4 bases, and 16 bases lay between the germline ends. The CDR3 region has the DNA TGTGCCAGCAGAGGCGGACAGATTGGGTACGAGCAGTACTTC. Translation: CASRGGQIGYEQYF.

The gene calls are TRBV19 and TRBJ1-1; 9 positions agree with TRBD1. V shed 4 bases and J 1 base; nucleotides not matched to a gene: 10. Germline CDR1 LNHDA, CDR2 SQIVND (reference sequence). The CDR3 is 17 amino acids. This CDR3 reads CASSTLGQGISNTEAFF. The CDR3 DNA reads as TGTGCCAGTAGTACCCTGGGACAGGGAATCTCGAACACTGAAGCTTTCTTT.

The V and J genes are TRBV30 and TRBJ1-2; D not resolved. Deletions cut 2 bases from V and 1 base from J, with 14 bases between. The CDR3 sequence is 15 residues long. Germline-derived CDR1 and CDR2 are GTSNPN and SVGIG (reference sequence). This chain's CDR3 is CAWSRLLTDNYGYTF. Written as DNA, the CDR3 is TGTGCCTGGAGTCGACTATTGACGGATAACTATGGCTACACCTTC.

The chain recombines TRBV28 with TRBJ2-3, with 9 nucleotides matching TRBD2. Germline CDR1 MDHEN, CDR2 SYDVKM. The ends lost 6 bases at V and 0 bases at J; junction bases unmatched: 4. CDR3 length: 15 residues. The CDR3 here is CASRSSGASTDTQYF. Here the CDR3 DNA reads TGTGCCAGCAGATCTAGCGGGGCTAGCACAGATACGCAGTATTTT.

The chain combines TRBV25-1 with TRBJ1-1; 7 bases align to TRBD1. Looked up from germline, CDR1 is MGHDK and CDR2 is SYGVNS. The V segment lost 4 bases and the J segment 1 base; nucleotides outside the gene matches: 6. This CDR3 spans 15 amino acids. The CDR3 nucleotides are TGTGCCAGCAGTGGTACAGGGGCGAGGAACACTGAAGCTTTCTTT. The encoded protein is CASSGTGARNTEAFF.

The rearrangement links TRBV5-4 to TRBJ1-2; D may be TRBD1 (6 bases). CDR3 length: 15 residues. In germline, CDR1 is SGHNT, CDR2 YYREEE (reference sequence). Trimming took 2 bases from V and 4 from J, leaving 15 bases between them. CDR3 bases: TGTGCCAGCAGCTTACAGGGCACCCTTGTCTATGGCTACACCTTC. It specifies CASSLQGTLVYGYTF. The whole variable domain, remainder taken from reference TRBV5-4 and TRBJ1-2, is ETGVTQSPTHLIKTRGQQVTLRCSSQSGHNTVSWYQQALGQGPQFIFQYYREEENGRGNFPPRFSGLQFPNYSSELNVNALELDDSALYLCASSLQGTLVYGYTFGSGTRLTVV.

The chain is built from TRBV27 and TRBJ1-2; D ambiguous. The CDR3 is made up of 15 amino acids. Trimming cost V 7 bases and J 4 bases, with 19 bases left between them. Germline values: CDR1 MNHEY, CDR2 SMNVEV (reference sequence). The CDR3 loop reads CASKPTPHGSYGYTF. The DNA of the CDR3 is TGTGCCAGCAAACCAACACCTCATGGCAGCTATGGCTACACCTTC.

Written as DNA, the CDR3 is TGTGCCTGGACTAGCGGGAGCCACGAGCAGTACTTC. Its protein is CAWTSGSHEQYF. This chain joins TRBV30 and TRBJ2-7, with 10 bases lining up with TRBD2. The CDR3 is 12 residues long. Trimming took 4 bases from V and 5 from J; bases not matched to a gene: 2. Germline values: CDR1 GTSNPN, CDR2 SVGIG (reference sequence).

This clone has just one count. J is TRBJ2-7 and V is TRBV30, with D possibly matching TRBD2 (5 bases). Germline V gene data show CDR1 as GTSNPN and CDR2 as SVGIG (reference sequence). Trimming cost V 2 bases and J 8 bases, with 13 bases left between them. This CDR3 is 12 amino acids long. The CDR3 sequence: CAWSTASYQQYF. The CDR3 region has the DNA TGTGCCTGGAGTACGGCTAGCTATCAGCAGTACTTC.

The chain couples TRBV6-5 to TRBJ2-3; maybe TRBD2 (6 bases). V was shortened by 0 bases and J by 4 bases, with 11 bases between the two germline ends. CDR3 length: 15 residues. In germline, CDR1 is MNHEY, CDR2 SVGAGI. The CDR3 DNA follows: TGTGCCAGCAGTTACTCGGTGGGGGGATCAGATACGCAGTATTTT. It is translated as CASSYSVGGSDTQYF.

This clone appeared a few times. CDR3 DNA sequence: TGTGCCTGGGTGACTAGCGGGAGCTCTCGCCGCACAGATACGCAGTATTTT. Translating it yields CAWVTSGSSRRTDTQYF. The V call is TRBV30, the J call TRBJ2-3; 12 nucleotides agree with TRBD2. V shed 5 bases, J shed 1 base, and the junction held 10 bases outside the gene matches. The CDR3 length is 17 residues. Germline-derived CDR1 and CDR2 are GTSNPN and SVGIG (reference sequence).

The V gene is TRBV13, the J gene TRBJ2-3, with TRBD2 identical over 10 bases. The germline V gene has CDR1 PRHDT and CDR2 FYEKMQ (reference sequence). The CDR3 is made up of 16 amino acids. The J segment lost 0 bases and the V segment lost 5 bases, leaving 5 bases of the junction unmatched. The CDR3 region is CASSPRTSGSTDTQYF. CDR3 nucleotides: TGTGCCAGCAGCCCCCGGACTAGCGGTAGCACAGATACGCAGTATTTT.

A few counts support this clone. This rearrangement joins TRBV10-1 to TRBJ1-4; TRBD1 agrees at 7 bases. After removal of 4 bases from V and 4 bases from J, the junction contained 9 bases not matched to a gene. This CDR3 is 16 amino acids long. The germline CDR1 and CDR2 sequences are WNHNN and SYGVQD (reference sequence). This CDR3 reads CASSVDRAGFNEKLFF. The DNA of the CDR3 is TGCGCCAGCAGTGTTGACAGGGCGGGTTTTAATGAAAAACTGTTTTTT.